The table lists the clone carrying this TCR beta chain with a few counts. This record comes from a study of blood T cell repertoires in COVID-19. Across the study: Both acute and convalescent COVID-19 samples were obtained from the United States, Italy and Spain. Sample material is recorded as cDNA or gDNA derived from T cells, B-cell-depleted T cells, or PBMCs.

In germline, CDR1 is SGHTA, CDR2 FQGNSA. CDR3 length: 16 amino acids. The V segment lost 1 base and the J segment 4 bases; nucleotides outside the gene matches: 8. Per the original methods: How many nucleated cells were present was estimated from reference gene primer amplification. Sequenced by immunoSEQ multiplex PCR; TCRdb stores in-frame clones only, minus some. The DNA was the basis for D and trimming; V, J and clone size are from that table. The sample yields around 160,000 clones, roughly 84% seen once. Sequencing input: peripheral blood. This sequence was found in a human donor in a cohort sampled during active COVID-19. The chain carries TRBV7-2 and TRBJ2-5, with 8 bases matching TRBD1. Here the CDR3 DNA reads TGTGCCAGCAGCTTAGAAGGGACAGGTCTCCTAGAGACCCAGTACTTC. This encodes CASSLEGTGLLETQYF.